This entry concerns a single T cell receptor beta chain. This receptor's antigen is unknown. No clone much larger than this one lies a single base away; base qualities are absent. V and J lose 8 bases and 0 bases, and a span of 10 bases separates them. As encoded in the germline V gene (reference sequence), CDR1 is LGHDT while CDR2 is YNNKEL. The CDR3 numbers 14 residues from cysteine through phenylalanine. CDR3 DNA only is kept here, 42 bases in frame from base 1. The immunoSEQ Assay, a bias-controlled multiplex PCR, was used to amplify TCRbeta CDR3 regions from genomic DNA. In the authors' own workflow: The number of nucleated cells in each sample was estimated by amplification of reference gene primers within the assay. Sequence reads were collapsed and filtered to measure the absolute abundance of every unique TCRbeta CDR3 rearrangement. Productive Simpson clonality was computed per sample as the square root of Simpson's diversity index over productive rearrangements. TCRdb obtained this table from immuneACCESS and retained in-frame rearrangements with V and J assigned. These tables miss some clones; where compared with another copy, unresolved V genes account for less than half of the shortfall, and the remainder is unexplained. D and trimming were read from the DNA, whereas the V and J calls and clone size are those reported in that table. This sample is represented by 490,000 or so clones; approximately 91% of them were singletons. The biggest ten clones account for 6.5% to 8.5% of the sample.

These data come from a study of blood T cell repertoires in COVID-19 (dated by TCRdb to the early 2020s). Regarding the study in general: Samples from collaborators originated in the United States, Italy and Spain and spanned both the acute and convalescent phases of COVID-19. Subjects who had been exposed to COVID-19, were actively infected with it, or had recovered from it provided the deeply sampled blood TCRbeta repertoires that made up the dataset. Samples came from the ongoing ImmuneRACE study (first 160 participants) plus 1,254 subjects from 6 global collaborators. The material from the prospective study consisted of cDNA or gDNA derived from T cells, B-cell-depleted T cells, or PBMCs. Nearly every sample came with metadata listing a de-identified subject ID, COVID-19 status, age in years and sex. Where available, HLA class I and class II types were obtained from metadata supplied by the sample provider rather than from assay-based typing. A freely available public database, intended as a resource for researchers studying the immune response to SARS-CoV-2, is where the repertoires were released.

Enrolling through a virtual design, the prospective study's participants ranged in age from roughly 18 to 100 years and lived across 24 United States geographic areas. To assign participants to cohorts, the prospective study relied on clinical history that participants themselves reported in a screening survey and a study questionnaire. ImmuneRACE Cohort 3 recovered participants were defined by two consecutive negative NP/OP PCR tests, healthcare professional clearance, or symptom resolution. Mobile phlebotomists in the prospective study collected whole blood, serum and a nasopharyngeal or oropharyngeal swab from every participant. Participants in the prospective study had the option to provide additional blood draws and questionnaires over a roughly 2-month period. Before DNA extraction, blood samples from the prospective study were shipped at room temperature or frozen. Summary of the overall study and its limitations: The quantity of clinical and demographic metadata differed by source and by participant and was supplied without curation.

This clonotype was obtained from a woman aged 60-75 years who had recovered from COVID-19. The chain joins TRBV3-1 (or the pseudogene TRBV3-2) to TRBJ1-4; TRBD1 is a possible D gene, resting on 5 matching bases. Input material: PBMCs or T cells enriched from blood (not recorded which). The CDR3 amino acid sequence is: CASCDRATNEKLFF. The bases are TGTGCCAGCTGTGACAGAGCAACTAATGAAAAACTGTTTTTT.